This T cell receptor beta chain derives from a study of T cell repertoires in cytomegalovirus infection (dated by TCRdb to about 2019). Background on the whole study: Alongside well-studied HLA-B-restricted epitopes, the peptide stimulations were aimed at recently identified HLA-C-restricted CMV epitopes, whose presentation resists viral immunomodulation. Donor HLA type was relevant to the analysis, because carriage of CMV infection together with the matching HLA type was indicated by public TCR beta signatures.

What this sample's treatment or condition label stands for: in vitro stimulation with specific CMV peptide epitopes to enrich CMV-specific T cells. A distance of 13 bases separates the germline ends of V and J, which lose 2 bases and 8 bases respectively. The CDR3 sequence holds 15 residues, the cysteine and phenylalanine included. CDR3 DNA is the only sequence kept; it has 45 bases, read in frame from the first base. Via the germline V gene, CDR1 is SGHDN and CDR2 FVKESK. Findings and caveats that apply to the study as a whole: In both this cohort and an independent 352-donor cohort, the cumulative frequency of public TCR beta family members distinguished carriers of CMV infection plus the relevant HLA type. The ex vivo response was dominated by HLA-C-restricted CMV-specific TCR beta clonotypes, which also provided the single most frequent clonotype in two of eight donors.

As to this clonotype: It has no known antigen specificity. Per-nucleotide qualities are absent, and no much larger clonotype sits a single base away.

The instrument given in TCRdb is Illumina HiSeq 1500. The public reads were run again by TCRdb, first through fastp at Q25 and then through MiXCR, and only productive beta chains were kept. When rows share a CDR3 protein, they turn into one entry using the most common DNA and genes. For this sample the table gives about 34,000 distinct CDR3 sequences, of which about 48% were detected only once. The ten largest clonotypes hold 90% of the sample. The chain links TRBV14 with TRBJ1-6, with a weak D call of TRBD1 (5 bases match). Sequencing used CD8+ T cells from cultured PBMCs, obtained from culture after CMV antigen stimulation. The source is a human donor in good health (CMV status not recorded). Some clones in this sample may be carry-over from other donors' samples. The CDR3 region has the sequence CASSQTLGGYSPLHF. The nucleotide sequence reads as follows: TGTGCCAGCAGCCAAACCCTTGGGGGGTATTCACCCCTCCACTTT.